Shown below are 17 T cell receptor beta chains from a single sample sequenced in a study of shared clonotypes between healthy human individuals. The assay was immunoSEQ multiplex PCR, and TCRdb's table has in-frame clones only and misses some. This sample has 2,500,000 or so clones, with 90% to 95% found just once. Sequenced: naive CD4+ T cells from PBMCs. The subset denotes: CD45RA+ positively selected. These receptors originate from a man aged 18 to 30 in good health. Some clones in this sample may be carry-over from other donors' samples.

This chain joins TRBV7-2 and TRBJ2-5; D ambiguous. This CDR3 is 15 amino acids long. V was pared by 1 base and J by 1 base, with 10 bases between. Germline CDR1 and CDR2: SGHTA and FQGNSA. DNA of the CDR3: TGTGCCAGCAGCTTAGTTAGGACCCTCCAAGAGACCCAGTACTTC. Its translation is CASSLVRTLQETQYF.

In its sample, this clone was seen once. The chain employs TRBV4-2 and TRBJ2-4, with D possibly matching TRBD2 (5 bases). Germline-derived CDR1 and CDR2 are LGHNA and YNFKEQ. The CDR3 sequence is 14 residues long. Trimming shortened V by 1 base and J by 7 bases, and 11 bases separated the two germline ends. CDR3 in DNA: TGTGCCAGCAGCCAAGGGGGTTCGGGGAACATTCAGTACTTC. As protein: CASSQGGSGNIQYF.

The rearrangement uses TRBV7-9 and TRBJ2-4; 7 nucleotides line up with TRBD1. This CDR3 comprises 14 residues. Germline V CDR1 and CDR2: SEHNR, FQNEAQ (reference sequence). V shed 5 bases and J 8 bases; nucleotides not matched to a gene: 9. The CDR3 DNA reads as TGTGCCAGCAGCCCGAGAGGGGGCGCGGACATTCAGTACTTC. This gives the protein CASSPRGGADIQYF.

On this clone: The sample contains more than one DNA sequence encoding this CDR3. The J gene is TRBJ2-7, the V gene TRBV29-1, with TRBD2 matching over 9 bases. The CDR3 totals 12 residues. Germline V gene sequence: CDR1 SQVTM, CDR2 ANQGSEA. Unmatched junction bases numbered 2, after V lost 6 bases and J lost 2 bases. The CDR3 DNA reads TGCAGCGTAGCGGGAGGCCCCTACGAGCAGTACTTC. Its translation is CSVAGGPYEQYF.

The chain is built from TRBV2 and TRBJ1-5; D is uncertain. Germline CDR1 SNHLY, CDR2 FYNNEI. The ends were cut back, 3 bases at V and 0 bases at J, with 6 bases in the middle. The CDR3 sequence is 14 residues long. CDR3 bases: TGTGCCAGCAGTGAGAACAGTAGCAATCAGCCCCAGCATTTT. This translates into CASSENSSNQPQHF. The complete variable domain, with remaining parts taken from reference TRBV2 and TRBJ1-5, reads EPEVTQTPSHQVTQMGQEVILRCVPISNHLYFYWYRQILGQKVEFLVSFYNNEISEKSEIFDDQFSVERPDGSNFTLKIRSTKLEDSAMYFCASSENSSNQPQHFGDGTRLSIL.

V gene TRBV5-1 combines with J gene TRBJ2-3; D remains ambiguous. CDR1 is SGHRS and CDR2 is YFSETQ in the germline V gene. Between the trimmed V and J ends, which lost 4 bases and 0 bases, there was a span of 12 bases. The length of the CDR3 is 15 residues. CDR3: CASSASYHSTDTQYF. In DNA, the CDR3 is TGCGCCAGCAGCGCCAGCTATCATAGCACAGATACGCAGTATTTT.

The genes are TRBV7-2 and TRBJ2-2; TRBD2 matches at 10 bases. The V gene end was trimmed by 5 bases and the J gene end by 1 base; junction bases not matched to a gene: 4. Germline V gives CDR1 SGHTA, CDR2 FQGNSA. The CDR3 is 16 amino acids. The DNA for the CDR3 is TGTGCCAGCAGCATCAGGACTAGCGGGAACACCGGGGAGCTGTTTTTT. It codes for CASSIRTSGNTGELFF.

For the CDR3, the DNA is TGTGCCAGCAGACGGGGGCCAGGGGGTGAAAAACTGTTTTTT. Protein sequence: CASRRGPGGEKLFF. The chain carries TRBV6-5 and TRBJ1-4; TRBD1 agrees at 7 bases. The V segment lost 6 bases and the J segment 7 bases; nucleotides outside the gene matches: 8. CDR1 and CDR2 from the germline V gene are MNHEY and SVGAGI. This CDR3 comprises 14 residues.

This chain uses TRBV9 with TRBJ2-5; D is unclear. This CDR3 is 14 amino acids long. CDR1 is SGDLS and CDR2 is YYNGEE in the germline V gene. V was cut by 4 bases and J by 2 bases, with 12 bases left in between. The CDR3 loop is CASSLSGAQETQYF. The CDR3 DNA sequence: TGTGCCAGCAGCCTATCGGGTGCACAAGAGACCCAGTACTTC. Full variable domain (rest looked up from reference TRBV9 and TRBJ2-5): DSGVTQTPKHLITATGQRVTLRCSPRSGDLSVYWYQQSLDQGLQFLIQYYNGEERAKGNILERFSAQQFPDLHSELNLSSLELGDSALYFCASSLSGAQETQYFGPGTRLLVL.

This clone was detected once. The rearrangement links TRBV11-2 to TRBJ2-7; D remains ambiguous. Trimming took off 1 base at V and 2 bases at J, with 9 bases between the two ends. The CDR3 is 14 amino acids. Germline lookup yields CDR1 SGHAT and CDR2 FQNNGV. The CDR3 DNA follows: TGTGCCAGCAGCTTAGTTTACCGCCCCTACGAGCAGTACTTC. Translated, it gives CASSLVYRPYEQYF.

The chain is built from TRBV18 and TRBJ1-5, with TRBD1 matching over 7 bases. Trimming took 2 bases from V and 3 from J; bases not matched to a gene: 7. The CDR3 spans 16 residues. Germline CDR1 and CDR2: KGHSH and LQKENI. In nucleotides, the CDR3 is TGTGCCAGCTCACCATGGGCAGGGGGGCCCAATCAGCCCCAGCATTTT. Protein product: CASSPWAGGPNQPQHF.

J is TRBJ2-7 and V is TRBV27; 7 bases map to TRBD1. Germline V gene sequence: CDR1 MNHEY, CDR2 SMNVEV (reference sequence). Trimming took 4 bases from V and 2 from J; bases not matched to a gene: 8. The CDR3 sequence is 15 residues long. The CDR3 region has the DNA TGTGCCAGCAGTTCTCAGGGACAGAGTCCCTACGAGCAGTACTTC. This encodes CASSSQGQSPYEQYF.

The chain employs TRBV5-6 and TRBJ2-3, with D unresolved. Trimming shortened V by 3 bases and J by 8 bases, and 10 bases separated the two germline ends. The V gene's germline CDR1 is SGHDT and CDR2 YYEEEE. The CDR3 spans 12 residues. The DNA for the CDR3 is TGTGCCAGCAGCTATCTGTGGGCTACGCAGTATTTT. Protein sequence: CASSYLWATQYF.

CDR3 in amino acids: CASTGTSVSNEQFF. The CDR3 DNA reads as TGTGCCAGCACCGGGACTAGTGTGAGTAATGAGCAGTTCTTC. The gene calls are TRBV6-1 and TRBJ2-1, with 8 positions matching TRBD2. The CDR3 totals 14 residues. Germline trimming cut 7 bases from V and 7 bases from J; bases unmatched to any gene: 9. Germline V gene sequence: CDR1 MNHNS, CDR2 SASEGT.

The V gene is TRBV27, the J gene TRBJ1-2; 10 bases match TRBD1. V was clipped by 4 bases and J by 3 bases; unmatched bases: 5. The CDR3 spans 15 residues. CDR1 and CDR2 (germline): MNHEY, SMNVEV (reference sequence). CDR3 DNA: TGTGCCAGCAGTTCTCCGGGACAGGGGTACTATGGCTACACCTTC. Its protein product is CASSSPGQGYYGYTF.

J is TRBJ1-2 and V is TRBV28, with no clear D. V was shortened by 7 bases and J by 5 bases, with 20 bases between the two germline ends. Germline V gives CDR1 MDHEN, CDR2 SYDVKM. This CDR3 contains 15 residues. CDR3 bases: TGTGCCAGCACCTCAACGGGCAGGTTTTTGTATGGCTACACCTTC. This encodes CASTSTGRFLYGYTF.

A single count supports this clone. The V gene is TRBV19, the J gene TRBJ2-3; D perhaps matches TRBD2 (6 bases). Germline CDR1 reads LNHDA; CDR2 reads SQIVND (reference sequence). V was trimmed by 7 bases and J by 0 bases, leaving 17 bases between them. The CDR3 is made up of 16 amino acids. The CDR3, as DNA: TGTGCCAGTAAGGCGGGGAGTATCACTAGCACAGATACGCAGTATTTT. It is translated as CASKAGSITSTDTQYF.